These T cell receptor beta chains were read from a single sample in a study of blood T cell repertoires in COVID-19. Profiling relied on immunoSEQ multiplex PCR, and the TCRdb table lists in-frame clones only, not all of them. The profile covers roughly 160,000 clones, with about 80% appearing a single time and approximately 9.9% taken by the ten largest. Sequencing was done on a sample of PBMCs or T cells enriched from blood (not recorded which). The receptor source for this set is a man aged 45 to 65 who had recovered from COVID-19. The CDR3 runs from the conserved cysteine through the conserved F or W. A D gene is named only where the DNA matches it firmly. Size is omitted from some rows. Given values are once, few, many or a class for expanded clones.

CDR3 length,V gene,J gene,clone size,D gene,CDR3 DNA,CDR3 protein
19,TRBV15,TRBJ2-7,NA,NA,TGTGCCACCAGCAGAGTTACAGGTTCGGGACTCCGCAATGCCTACGAGCAGTACTTC,CATSRVTGSGLRNAYEQYF
15,TRBV28,TRBJ2-1,NA,NA,TGTGCCAGCAGTTCGGTCCCAAGCCCCTACAATGAGCAGTTCTTC,CASSSVPSPYNEQFF
16,TRBV4-1,TRBJ2-7,NA,TRBD1,TGCGCCAGCAGTCAATTACCGGGACAGGGGGCCGACGAGCAGTACTTC,CASSQLPGQGADEQYF
10,TRBV20-1,TRBJ2-7,NA,NA,TGCAGTGCTACTACCTACGAGCAGTACTTC,CSATTYEQYF
17,TRBV28,TRBJ1-2,NA,NA,TGTGCCAGCAGTTTTCCAGGGAATCGCGGGGTATGGTGGGGCTACACCTTC,CASSFPGNRGVWWGYTF
15,TRBV24-1,TRBJ2-5,NA,NA,TGTGCCACCAGTGATTTGGGGACTGACGTTAAGACCCAGTACTTC,CATSDLGTDVKTQYF
16,TRBV10-3,TRBJ1-2,NA,TRBD1,TGTGCCATCAGTGTGACTTCACAGGGGGCTGGAAATGGCTACACCTTC,CAISVTSQGAGNGYTF
15,TRBV6-5,TRBJ1-3,NA,NA,TGTGCCGGGTCTTTAGGGGCCTTCTCTGGAAACACCATATATTTT,CAGSLGAFSGNTIYF
15,TRBV10-1,TRBJ2-1,NA,NA,TGCGCCAGCAGTGAGGAGGGCGCAAGGGATAATGAGCAGTTCTTC,CASSEEGARDNEQFF
13,TRBV6-5,TRBJ2-7,NA,TRBD1,TGTGCCAGCAGGACAGGGGCCGCCTACGAGCAGTACTTC,CASRTGAAYEQYF
15,TRBV5-6,TRBJ2-7,NA,TRBD2,TGTGCCAGCAGCTTTGCGGGGGAGTATTGGAACGAGCAGTACTTC,CASSFAGEYWNEQYF
14,TRBV11-2,TRBJ2-2,NA,NA,TGTGCCAGCAGTGGACTGACGAACACCGGGGAGCTGTTTTTT,CASSGLTNTGELFF
13,TRBV24-1,TRBJ2-7,NA,NA,TGTGCCACCAGTGATTTCCGGGACACCCACAGGTACTTC,CATSDFRDTHRYF
15,TRBV6-5,TRBJ1-1,NA,TRBD1,TGTGCCAGCATCCTAGGGGGACAGCCTTTCACTGAAGCTTTCTTT,CASILGGQPFTEAFF
17,TRBV11-2,TRBJ2-7,NA,TRBD2,TGTGCCAGCAGCTTAAGGACTAGCGGGGGATTCTCCTACGAGCAGTACTTC,CASSLRTSGGFSYEQYF
15,TRBV11-2,TRBJ2-7,few,NA,TGTGCCAGCAGCTTAGACTGGACAGCTTCTAACGAGCAGTACTTC,CASSLDWTASNEQYF
13,TRBV18,TRBJ1-2,NA,TRBD1,TGTGCCAGCTCACCGGACAGGGACTATGGCTACACCTTC,CASSPDRDYGYTF
15,TRBV3-1/TRBV3-2,TRBJ1-1,NA,NA,TGTGCCAGCAGCCGTTCCGGGACATCGGACACTGAAGCTTTCTTT,CASSRSGTSDTEAFF
16,TRBV5-5,TRBJ1-6,NA,NA,TGTGCCAGCAGCAAGCAGGACAGCTCCTATAATTCACCCCTCCACTTT,CASSKQDSSYNSPLHF
13,TRBV12-3/TRBV12-4,TRBJ2-4,NA,TRBD1,TGTGCCAGCGGACGGACAGGCCAAAACATTCAGTACTTC,CASGRTGQNIQYF
14,TRBV5-4,TRBJ2-4,NA,NA,TGTGCCAGCAGCTTGACGGGGGCCAAAAACATTCAGTACTTC,CASSLTGAKNIQYF